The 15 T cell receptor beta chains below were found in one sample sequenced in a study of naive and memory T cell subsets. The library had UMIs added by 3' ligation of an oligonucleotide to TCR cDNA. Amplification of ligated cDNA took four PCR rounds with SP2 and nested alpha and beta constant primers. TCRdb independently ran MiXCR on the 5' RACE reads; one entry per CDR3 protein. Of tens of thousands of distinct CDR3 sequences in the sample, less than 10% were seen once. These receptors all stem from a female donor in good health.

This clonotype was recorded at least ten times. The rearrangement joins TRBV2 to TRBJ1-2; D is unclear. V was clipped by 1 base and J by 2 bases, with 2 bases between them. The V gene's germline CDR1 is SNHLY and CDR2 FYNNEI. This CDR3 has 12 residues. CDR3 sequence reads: CASSEENYGYTF. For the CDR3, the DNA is TGTGCCAGCAGTGAAGAAAACTATGGCTACACCTTC.

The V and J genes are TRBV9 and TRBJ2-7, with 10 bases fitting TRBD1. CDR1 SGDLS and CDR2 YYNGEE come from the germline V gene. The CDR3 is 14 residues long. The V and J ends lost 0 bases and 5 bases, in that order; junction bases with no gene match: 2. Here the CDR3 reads CASSVADRGHEQYF. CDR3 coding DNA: TGTGCCAGCAGCGTAGCTGACAGGGGGCACGAGCAGTACTTC.

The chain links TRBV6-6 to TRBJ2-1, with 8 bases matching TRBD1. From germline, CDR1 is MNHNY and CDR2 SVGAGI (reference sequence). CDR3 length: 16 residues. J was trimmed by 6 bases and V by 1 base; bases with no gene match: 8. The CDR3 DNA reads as TGTGCCAGCAGTTACTTGACAGGGGTTGAAGCCAATGAGCAGTTCTTC. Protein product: CASSYLTGVEANEQFF.

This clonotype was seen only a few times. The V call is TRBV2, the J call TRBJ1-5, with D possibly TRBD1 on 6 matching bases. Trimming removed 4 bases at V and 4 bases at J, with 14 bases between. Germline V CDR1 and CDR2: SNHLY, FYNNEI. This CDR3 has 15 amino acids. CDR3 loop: CASSGGSTGNQPQHF. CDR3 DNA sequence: TGTGCCAGCAGTGGAGGGAGTACAGGGAATCAGCCCCAGCATTTT.

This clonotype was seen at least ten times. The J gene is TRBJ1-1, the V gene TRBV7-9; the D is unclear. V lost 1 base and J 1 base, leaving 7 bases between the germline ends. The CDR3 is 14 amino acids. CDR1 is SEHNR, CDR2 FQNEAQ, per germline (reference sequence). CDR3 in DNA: TGTGCCAGCAGCTTAGTGGGAGAGAACACTGAAGCTTTCTTT. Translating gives CASSLVGENTEAFF.

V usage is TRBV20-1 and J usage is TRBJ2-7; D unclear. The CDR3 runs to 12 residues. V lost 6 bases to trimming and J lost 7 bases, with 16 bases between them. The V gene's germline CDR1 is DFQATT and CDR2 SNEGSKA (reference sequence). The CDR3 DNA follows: TGCAGTGCCCGGGCACAGATAGTAGAGCAGTACTTC. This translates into CSARAQIVEQYF.

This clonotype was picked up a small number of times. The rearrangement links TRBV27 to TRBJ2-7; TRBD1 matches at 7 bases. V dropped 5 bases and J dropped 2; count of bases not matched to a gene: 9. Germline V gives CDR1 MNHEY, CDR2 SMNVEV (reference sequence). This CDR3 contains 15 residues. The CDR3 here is CASSPPGTAPYEQYF. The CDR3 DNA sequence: TGTGCCAGCAGTCCTCCCGGGACAGCTCCCTACGAGCAGTACTTC.

The CDR3 DNA is TGTGCCAGCAGCCAAATACAGGGGACTGAAGCTTTCTTT. Translated, it gives CASSQIQGTEAFF. The V gene is TRBV14, the J gene TRBJ1-1; 7 bases agree with TRBD1. The CDR3 runs to 13 residues. V dropped 2 bases and J dropped 5; count of bases not matched to a gene: 2. Germline V lookup: CDR1 SGHDN, CDR2 FVKESK.

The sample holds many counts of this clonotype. Here the CDR3 DNA reads TGTGCCAGCCTCACGAAGGGGCTCGGGGACGAGCAGTACTTC. As protein: CASLTKGLGDEQYF. This chain uses TRBV28 with TRBJ2-7; possibly TRBD1 or TRBD2 for D (5 bases each). Germline V gene data show CDR1 as MDHEN and CDR2 as SYDVKM. The CDR3 is 14 amino acids. Trimming took 8 bases from V and 5 from J, leaving 19 bases between them.

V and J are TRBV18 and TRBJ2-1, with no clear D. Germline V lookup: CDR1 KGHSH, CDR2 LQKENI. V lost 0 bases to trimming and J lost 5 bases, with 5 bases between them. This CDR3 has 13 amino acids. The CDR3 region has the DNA TGTGCCAGCTCACCACCCCCAAACAATGAGCAGTTCTTC. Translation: CASSPPPNNEQFF.

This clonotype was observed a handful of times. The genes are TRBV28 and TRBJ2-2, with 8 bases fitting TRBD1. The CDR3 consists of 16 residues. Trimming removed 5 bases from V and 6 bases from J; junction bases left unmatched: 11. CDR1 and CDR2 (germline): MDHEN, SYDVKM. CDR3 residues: CASSTPGQGWPGELFF. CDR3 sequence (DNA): TGTGCCAGCAGTACCCCAGGACAGGGTTGGCCCGGGGAGCTGTTTTTT.

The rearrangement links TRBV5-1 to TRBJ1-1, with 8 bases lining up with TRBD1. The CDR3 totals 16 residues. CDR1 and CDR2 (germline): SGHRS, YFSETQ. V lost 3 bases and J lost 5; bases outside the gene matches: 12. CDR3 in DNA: TGCGCCAGCAGCTGGAGACCGGGACAGGAGGCAACTGAAGCTTTCTTT. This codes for CASSWRPGQEATEAFF.

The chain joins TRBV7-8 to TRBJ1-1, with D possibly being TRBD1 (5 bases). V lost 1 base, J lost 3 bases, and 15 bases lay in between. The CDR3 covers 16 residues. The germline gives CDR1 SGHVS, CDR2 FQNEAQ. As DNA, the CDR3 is TGTGCCAGCAGCTTAGTTCCTGGGGCCGGGGACACTGAAGCTTTCTTT. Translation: CASSLVPGAGDTEAFF.

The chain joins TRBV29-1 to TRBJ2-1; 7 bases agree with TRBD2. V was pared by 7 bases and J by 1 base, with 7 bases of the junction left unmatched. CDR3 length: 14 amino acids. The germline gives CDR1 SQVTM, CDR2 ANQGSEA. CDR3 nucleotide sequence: TGCAGCGCAACGGCGGGACTATCCTACAATGAGCAGTTCTTC. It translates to CSATAGLSYNEQFF.

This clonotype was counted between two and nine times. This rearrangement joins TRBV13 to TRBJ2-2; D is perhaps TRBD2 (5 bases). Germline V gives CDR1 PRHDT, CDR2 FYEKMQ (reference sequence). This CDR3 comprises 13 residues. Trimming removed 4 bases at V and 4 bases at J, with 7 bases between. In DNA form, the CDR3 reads TGTGCCAGCAGCTCTGGACTCACCGGGGAGCTGTTTTTT. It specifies CASSSGLTGELFF.